The entry below describes one TCR beta chain. Its target is unknown. TCRdb processed the 5' RACE reads anew with MiXCR; each CDR3 protein has one entry. The sample includes roughly 150,000 distinct CDR3 sequences, around 25% seen only once; the top ten take roughly a quarter. The data are from a study of T-cell memory formation after mild COVID-19. General study points: Pre-infection memory harbored some responding clones, suggesting cross-reactive memory joined. Among CD4+ contracting clones, most were CM and EM, and CD8+ ones EMRA.

The clonotype originates from an adult woman who had mild COVID-19 (a few samples of this study predate the infection). Cell type and time point are not known. Sample: PBMCs or a T cell subset sorted from them (not recorded which).

CDR3 amino acids: CASSWTGRSGANVLTF. The CDR3 nucleotides are TGTGCCAGCAGCTGGACAGGGAGGTCTGGGGCCAACGTCCTGACTTTC. This chain uses TRBV5-5 with TRBJ2-6; TRBD1 aligns across 8 bases. The CDR3 has 16 amino acids. Germline V gene lookup returns CDR1 SGHKS and CDR2 YYEKEE (reference sequence). V was pared by 3 bases and J by 1 base, with 3 bases of the junction left unmatched.